These 15 T cell receptor beta chains were all obtained from the same sample, sequenced in a study of identical twins. TCRdb used MiXCR to reprocess the 5' RACE reads, holding one entry per CDR3 protein. The sample includes approximately 680,000 distinct CDR3 sequences, less than 9% of them seen just once. These data are also associated with another study on yellow fever vaccine responses in identical twins.

The sample comprised PBMCs. These receptors originate from a woman between 18 and 30 years old in good health.

This clonotype was counted ten times or more. The rearrangement joins TRBV5-1 to TRBJ1-1; D gene uncertain. V dropped 4 bases and J dropped 1 base, with 14 bases sitting between them. The CDR3 contains 15 residues. Germline V gene data show CDR1 as SGHRS and CDR2 as YFSETQ. The chain's CDR3 is CASSPTSGSNTEAFF. DNA for the CDR3: TGCGCCAGCAGCCCGACGTCGGGGTCGAACACTGAAGCTTTCTTT.

In this sample, this clonotype turned up a few times. The gene calls are TRBV3-1 and TRBJ1-1, with a weak D call TRBD1 (6 bases). V shed 7 bases and J shed 1 base, with 13 bases lying between them. The CDR3 contains 14 residues. CDR1 LGHDT and CDR2 YNNKEL come from the germline V gene (reference sequence). The CDR3 coding sequence is TGTGCCAGCACCCCAGGGGTTAAGAACACTGAAGCTTTCTTT. It encodes CASTPGVKNTEAFF.

This clonotype came up many times. The chain carries TRBV20-1 and TRBJ2-7; D possibly corresponds to TRBD2 (5 bases). Trimming left V 8 bases short and J 6 bases short, with 14 bases between. Germline V gene data show CDR1 as DFQATT and CDR2 as SNEGSKA (reference sequence). This CDR3 has 11 residues. CDR3 in amino acids: CSYGRAVEQYV. The CDR3 DNA follows: TGCAGTTATGGGCGGGCAGTCGAGCAGTACGTC.

This clonotype was picked up many times. V gene TRBV6-2 or TRBV6-3 combines with J gene TRBJ2-1, with 10 bases identical to TRBD1. Germline CDR1 and CDR2: MNHEY and SVGEGT. This CDR3 has 17 amino acids. Unmatched junction bases numbered 9, after V lost 5 bases and J lost 2 bases. The DNA for the CDR3 is TGTGCCAGCAGTCCCCCTTGGGACAGGGGTACCTACAATGAGCAGTTCTTC. It yields the protein CASSPPWDRGTYNEQFF.

This clonotype was seen ten or more times. The V call is TRBV3-1, the J call TRBJ2-1; 7 positions match TRBD1. Germline CDR1 is LGHDT and CDR2 is YNNKEL (reference sequence). The CDR3 sequence is 16 residues long. The V segment lost 2 bases and the J segment 0 bases; nucleotides outside the gene matches: 4. CDR3 region: CASSQYTGDSYNEQFF. The CDR3, as DNA: TGTGCCAGCAGCCAATACACAGGGGACTCCTACAATGAGCAGTTCTTC.

This clonotype was found once. The V and J genes are TRBV11-2 and TRBJ2-6; either TRBD1 or TRBD2 may supply D (5 bases each). Trimming shortened V by 1 base and J by 0 bases, and 16 bases separated the two germline ends. CDR3 length: 19 residues. The germline V gene encodes CDR1 SGHAT and CDR2 FQNNGV. The CDR3 nucleotides are TGTGCCAGCAGCTTAGGACCCGGGACGGTTAGCTCTGGGGCCAACGTCCTGACTTTC. The encoded protein is CASSLGPGTVSSGANVLTF.

The chain carries TRBV20-1 and TRBJ2-1; 13 bases are shared with TRBD2. This CDR3 has 16 residues. Germline V lookup: CDR1 DFQATT, CDR2 SNEGSKA (reference sequence). V lost 0 bases and J lost 7; bases outside the gene matches: 6. DNA for the CDR3: TGCAGTGCTAGAGAACGACTAGCGGGAGGAAGGAATGAGCAGTTCTTC. Translation gives CSARERLAGGRNEQFF.

In this sample, this clonotype turned up many times. This chain links TRBV20-1 with TRBJ2-2; 7 bases are a match to TRBD2. V trimming: 5 bases; J trimming: 4 bases; junction bases outside the gene matches: 10. The CDR3 covers 15 residues. Germline lookup yields CDR1 DFQATT and CDR2 SNEGSKA (reference sequence). Here the CDR3 reads CSAPPSGEITGELFF. The CDR3, as DNA: TGCAGTGCTCCCCCGAGCGGGGAGATCACCGGGGAGCTGTTTTTT.

This clonotype was counted a few times. The CDR3: CATSGAVTSLINEQYF. The CDR3 nucleotides read TGTGCCACCAGTGGTGCCGTGACTAGCCTAATCAACGAGCAGTACTTC. The chain carries TRBV24-1 and TRBJ2-7, with 7 nucleotides matching TRBD2. V lost 5 bases, J lost 5 bases, and 14 bases stayed unmatched. This CDR3 comprises 16 residues. Per germline, CDR1 KGHDR and CDR2 SFDVKD.

This clonotype was seen a few times. V is TRBV5-1 and J is TRBJ2-3, with D hard to call. The CDR3 is made up of 16 amino acids. Germline V gene sequence: CDR1 SGHRS, CDR2 YFSETQ. Trimming stripped 1 base from V and 0 bases from J, with 12 bases between. CDR3 bases: TGCGCCAGCAGCTTGCCAGGCCTCACTAGCACAGATACGCAGTATTTT. It yields the protein CASSLPGLTSTDTQYF. The full variable domain, completed using reference TRBV5-1 and TRBJ2-3, is KAGVTQTPRYLIKTRGQQVTLSCSPISGHRSVSWYQQTPGQGLQFLFEYFSETQRNKGNFPGRFSGRQFSNSRSEMNVSTLELGDSALYLCASSLPGLTSTDTQYFGPGTRLTVL.

The rearrangement links TRBV28 to TRBJ2-7; no firm D call. CDR1 and CDR2 (germline): MDHEN, SYDVKM. V dropped 1 base and J dropped 0 bases, with 16 bases sitting between them. This CDR3 is 17 amino acids long. The CDR3 region is CASSLSLEVPTSYEQYF. For the CDR3, the DNA is TGTGCCAGCAGTTTATCCCTAGAGGTCCCAACCTCCTACGAGCAGTACTTC.

V gene TRBV3-1 combines with J gene TRBJ2-7; D is perhaps TRBD2 (6 bases). Looked up from germline, CDR1 is LGHDT and CDR2 is YNNKEL (reference sequence). There are 16 residues in the CDR3. Deletions cut 2 bases from V and 2 bases from J, with 16 bases between. The CDR3 spells CASSQRGASETYEQYF. In nucleotides, the CDR3 is TGTGCCAGCAGCCAACGAGGTGCTAGCGAAACCTACGAGCAGTACTTC.

This clonotype was found many times. The chain joins TRBV6-1 to TRBJ2-5; 7 bases are shared with TRBD1. CDR1 and CDR2 (germline): MNHNS, SASEGT. V was clipped by 5 bases and J by 3 bases; unmatched bases: 6. The CDR3 covers 14 residues. The CDR3 sequence: CASSPRDSKETQYF. The CDR3, as DNA: TGTGCCAGCAGTCCCCGGGACAGTAAAGAGACCCAGTACTTC.

This clonotype was seen repeatedly, ten times or more. The V and J genes are TRBV6-5 and TRBJ1-1; D unresolved. Looked up from germline, CDR1 is MNHEY and CDR2 is SVGAGI. The CDR3 consists of 13 residues. Trimming took 2 bases from V and 1 from J, leaving 5 bases between them. This CDR3 reads CASSYAENTEAFF. For the CDR3, the DNA is TGTGCCAGCAGTTACGCAGAGAACACTGAAGCTTTCTTT.

This clonotype showed up just a few times. The chain joins TRBV6-5 to TRBJ2-6, with D possibly matching TRBD1 (6 bases). The germline V and J ends were trimmed by 4 bases and 0 bases, with 10 bases remaining between them. Germline-derived CDR1 and CDR2 are MNHEY and SVGAGI. CDR3 length: 16 residues. The CDR3 DNA is TGTGCCAGCAGTTCTGACAGGTTCTCTGGGGCCAACGTCCTGACTTTC. Its translation is CASSSDRFSGANVLTF.